The clone carrying this T cell receptor beta chain was seen once. The data originate from a study of radiotherapy plus CTLA-4 blockade in lung cancer. Trimming shortened V by 5 bases and J by 2 bases, and 13 bases separated the two germline ends. The CDR3 contains 15 residues. CDR1 MNHNY and CDR2 SVGAGI come from the germline V gene (reference sequence). Method: immunoSEQ multiplex PCR; TCRdb's copy keeps in-frame clones and lacks some. The sample includes about 46,000 clones, about 77% of them seen just once. The clonotype originates from a human donor with non-small cell lung cancer whose response to radiotherapy plus ipilimumab could not be evaluated. The source was peripheral blood, collected from a patient treated with radiotherapy plus ipilimumab. The V and J genes are TRBV6-6 and TRBJ1-5; unclear D gene. The CDR3 coding sequence is TGTGCCAGCAGTGCCCAGGAATCCGGCAATCAGCCCCAGCATTTT. Its protein product is CASSAQESGNQPQHF.